Each of the 30 T cell receptor beta chains below was sequenced from the same sample in a study of T cell responses to AZD1222 COVID-19 vaccine (dated by TCRdb to the early 2020s). The library was made by the immunoSEQ multiplex PCR assay. This immuneACCESS table, as held by TCRdb, lists in-frame sequences with V and J called but not all clones. Of the missing ones, under half trace to an unresolved V gene in checked studies; the others have no known cause. This sample holds over 100,000 clones; roughly nine tenths were observed only once. The ten largest account for 2.4% of the sample. The sample's time point label, decoded: baseline before first vaccination. Here the sequenced sample was peripheral blood, taken on day 0 of AZD1222 vaccination. Receptor source: an adult in good health.

The chain links TRBV7-9 to TRBJ1-1, with a tentative D call TRBD1 (6 bases). In germline, CDR1 is SEHNR, CDR2 FQNEAQ (reference sequence). The CDR3 has 13 amino acids. V lost 5 bases to trimming and J lost 2 bases, with 9 bases between them. DNA of the CDR3: TGTGCCAGCAGCCGGGACACAAACACTGAAGCTTTCTTT. This codes for CASSRDTNTEAFF.

This chain connects TRBV3-1 (or the pseudogene TRBV3-2) to TRBJ2-3, with 11 bases identical to TRBD2. The germline CDR1 and CDR2 sequences are LGHDT and YNNKEL (reference sequence). The CDR3 contains 17 residues. V was pared by 1 base and J by 2 bases, with 5 bases of the junction left unmatched. The CDR3 here is CASSQARLAGFTDTQYF. The CDR3 region has the DNA TGTGCCAGCAGCCAAGCCCGACTAGCGGGATTCACAGATACGCAGTATTTT.

The genes are TRBV28 and TRBJ1-6, with TRBD1 matching 10 bases. Germline lookup yields CDR1 MDHEN and CDR2 SYDVKM. This CDR3 region has 13 residues. Unmatched junction bases numbered 1, after V lost 3 bases and J lost 11 bases. CDR3 in amino acids: CASSLDRGAPLHF. The CDR3 bases are TGTGCCAGCAGTTTGGACAGGGGGGCACCCCTCCACTTT.

V and J are TRBV9 and TRBJ1-6; tentative D call: TRBD1 (6 bases). Trimming took off 0 bases at V and 7 bases at J, with 17 bases between the two ends. The V gene's germline CDR1 is SGDLS and CDR2 YYNGEE. This CDR3 is 17 amino acids long. CDR3 sequence reads: CASSVARGTGANSPLHF. The CDR3 DNA follows: TGTGCCAGCAGCGTAGCCCGGGGGACGGGGGCGAATTCACCCCTCCACTTT.

The chain carries TRBV5-8 and TRBJ1-2, with D tentatively TRBD1 (5 bases). With 3 bases removed from V and 2 bases from J, the gap between germline ends came to 17 bases. CDR3 length: 16 residues. From germline, CDR1 is SGHTS and CDR2 YDEGEE. For the CDR3, the DNA is TGTGCCAGCAGCTCGGGGACGGAGGGATGGAACTATGGCTACACCTTC. Its protein product is CASSSGTEGWNYGYTF.

This clone was seen only a few times. The chain combines TRBV5-1 with TRBJ2-1; D may match TRBD1 or TRBD2 (6 bases each). Germline-derived CDR1 and CDR2 are SGHRS and YFSETQ. The CDR3 covers 14 residues. V lost 0 bases to trimming and J lost 9 bases, with 13 bases between them. CDR3 sequence reads: CASSLVQGGGEQFF. CDR3 bases: TGCGCCAGCAGCTTGGTACAGGGAGGCGGTGAGCAGTTCTTC.

This clone has a single count. The rearrangement uses TRBV6-2 or TRBV6-3 and TRBJ2-1; 10 bases are shared with TRBD2. Germline V CDR1 and CDR2: MNHEY, SVGEGT. The CDR3 covers 15 residues. With 5 bases clipped from V and 8 bases from J, the junction kept 9 bases outside the gene matches. The CDR3 DNA is TGTGCCAGCAGTGACCGGACTAGCGGTCTCGATGAGCAGTTCTTC. It encodes CASSDRTSGLDEQFF.

The genes are TRBV5-4 and TRBJ2-7; 10 nucleotides match TRBD2. This CDR3 comprises 15 residues. Germline loops: CDR1 SGHNT, CDR2 YYREEE (reference sequence). V lost 0 bases, J lost 7 bases, and 7 bases stayed unmatched. CDR3: CASSLVGAGGREQYF. In DNA form, the CDR3 reads TGTGCCAGCAGCTTGGTTGGAGCGGGAGGGAGGGAGCAGTACTTC.

This chain links TRBV5-1 with TRBJ2-1, with 10 bases fitting TRBD2. V gave up 2 bases and J gave up 6 bases; unmatched junction bases: 5. This CDR3 contains 15 residues. The germline V gene encodes CDR1 SGHRS and CDR2 YFSETQ. This CDR3 reads CASSFIAGGSNEQFF. CDR3 bases: TGCGCCAGCAGCTTCATAGCGGGAGGCTCCAATGAGCAGTTCTTC.

The gene calls are TRBV6-5 and TRBJ1-2, with D hard to call. V dropped 6 bases and J dropped 3 bases, with 11 bases sitting between them. The CDR3 is 13 residues long. Per germline, CDR1 MNHEY and CDR2 SVGAGI. Written as DNA, the CDR3 is TGTGCCAGCAGCCTCGGGTTGGACTATGGCTACACCTTC. Translating gives CASSLGLDYGYTF.

The V call is TRBV10-1, the J call TRBJ2-5; the match to TRBD1 covers 8 bases. The V gene end was trimmed by 6 bases and the J gene end by 4 bases; junction bases not matched to a gene: 7. From germline, CDR1 is WNHNN and CDR2 SYGVQD (reference sequence). The CDR3 has 14 residues. CDR3 sequence: CASSYGQGRETQYF. CDR3 in DNA: TGCGCCAGCAGCTACGGACAGGGAAGAGAGACCCAGTACTTC.

This clone occurred once. The V and J genes are TRBV4-2 and TRBJ2-1; 12 positions agree with TRBD2. V was pared by 4 bases and J by 8 bases, with 9 bases of the junction left unmatched. CDR1 is LGHNA and CDR2 is YNFKEQ in the germline V gene. This CDR3 contains 16 residues. The CDR3 nucleotides read TGTGCCAGCAGCCCTAGCGGGAGGGCCTTCAGCGATGAGCAGTTCTTC. This encodes CASSPSGRAFSDEQFF.

The rearrangement uses TRBV5-1 and TRBJ1-2; tentative D call: TRBD1 (5 bases). Trimming stripped 2 bases from V and 4 bases from J, with 9 bases between. Looked up from germline, CDR1 is SGHRS and CDR2 is YFSETQ. CDR3 length: 13 residues. In DNA, the CDR3 is TGCGCCAGCAGCTTAGGGGAAGGCTATGGCTACACCTTC. Translating gives CASSLGEGYGYTF.

The rearrangement joins TRBV29-1 to TRBJ2-7, with 8 nucleotides matching TRBD2. Germline values: CDR1 SQVTM, CDR2 ANQGSEA. CDR3 size: 13 residues. V shed 6 bases, J shed 5 bases, and the junction held 9 bases outside the gene matches. The CDR3 loop is CSVSSGIGNEQYF. CDR3 nucleotide sequence: TGCAGCGTGAGTAGCGGGATAGGCAACGAGCAGTACTTC.

The chain couples TRBV14 to TRBJ2-5; 7 bases agree with TRBD2. This CDR3 region has 13 residues. Germline V gene lookup returns CDR1 SGHDN and CDR2 FVKESK. V dropped 2 bases and J dropped 9; count of bases not matched to a gene: 6. CDR3: CASSQIRGRAQYF. The CDR3 DNA is TGTGCCAGCAGCCAAATACGGGGGAGGGCCCAGTACTTC.

The chain uses TRBV24-1 and TRBJ1-2; D ambiguous. CDR1 is KGHDR and CDR2 is SFDVKD in the germline V gene. V was trimmed by 4 bases and J by 2 bases, leaving 13 bases between them. The CDR3 is 15 residues long. For the CDR3, the DNA is TGTGCCACCAGTGACCCAAGCGGAGGAAACTATGGCTACACCTTC. Its translation is CATSDPSGGNYGYTF.

The chain combines TRBV28 with TRBJ1-3; D gene unclear. Trimming took 3 bases from V and 4 from J, leaving 7 bases between them. The CDR3 sequence is 13 residues long. CDR1 and CDR2 from the germline V gene are MDHEN and SYDVKM. The CDR3 DNA reads as TGTGCCAGCAGTTTCGGTACCGGAAACACCATATATTTT. Amino acids: CASSFGTGNTIYF.

The chain combines TRBV28 with TRBJ1-5, with TRBD1 matching over 8 bases. V lost 5 bases and J lost 6; bases outside the gene matches: 3. CDR1 MDHEN and CDR2 SYDVKM come from the germline V gene. The CDR3 has 13 residues. The CDR3 loop reads CASSVDRVQPQHF. The CDR3 DNA sequence: TGTGCCAGCAGTGTGGACAGGGTTCAGCCCCAGCATTTT.

The chain couples TRBV19 to TRBJ1-5; TRBD1 matches at 10 bases. CDR1 and CDR2 (germline): LNHDA, SQIVND (reference sequence). V was clipped by 2 bases and J by 5 bases; unmatched bases: 6. The CDR3 is made up of 16 amino acids. In DNA, the CDR3 is TGTGCCAGTAGTATATTAGGACAGGGGGGAGATCAGCCCCAGCATTTT. It is translated as CASSILGQGGDQPQHF.

The chain employs TRBV19 and TRBJ2-1, with 9 nucleotides matching TRBD2. CDR3 length: 14 residues. The germline gives CDR1 LNHDA, CDR2 SQIVND (reference sequence). V lost 7 bases and J lost 9; bases outside the gene matches: 10. The CDR3 loop is CASTGVAGVLEQFF. The CDR3 DNA reads as TGTGCCAGTACCGGGGTAGCGGGAGTACTTGAGCAGTTCTTC. The variable domain in full, with the rest retrieved from reference TRBV19 and TRBJ2-1, is DGGITQSPKYLFRKEGQNVTLSCEQNLNHDAMYWYRQDPGQGLRLIYYSQIVNDFQKGDIAEGYSVSREKKESFPLTVTSAQKNPTAFYLCASTGVAGVLEQFFGPGTRLTVL.

V gene TRBV6-1 combines with J gene TRBJ1-3; D is possibly TRBD1 (5 bases). The length of the CDR3 is 13 residues. The ends were cut back, 2 bases at V and 7 bases at J, with 9 bases in the middle. CDR1 MNHNS and CDR2 SASEGT come from the germline V gene. The CDR3, as DNA: TGTGCCAGCAGTGAACGGGAGGGGAACACCATATATTTT. This encodes CASSEREGNTIYF.

This chain joins TRBV7-2 and TRBJ1-1; 11 bases line up with TRBD1. Germline assignment: CDR1 SGHTA and CDR2 FQGNSA. The CDR3 length is 16 residues. Trimming took 5 bases from V and 4 from J; bases not matched to a gene: 9. CDR3 in amino acids: CASSPDRGQSSTEAFF. Here the CDR3 DNA reads TGTGCCAGCAGCCCGGACAGGGGGCAAAGTAGCACTGAAGCTTTCTTT.

The chain carries TRBV5-1 and TRBJ2-1, with D perhaps TRBD2 (6 bases). The CDR3 has 14 amino acids. The germline V gene has CDR1 SGHRS and CDR2 YFSETQ. Trimming removed 6 bases from V and 9 bases from J, with 19 bases in between. The CDR3 DNA is TGCGCCAGCACCCTCTCCGGGGGTTGGGGTGAGCAGTTCTTC. Protein product: CASTLSGGWGEQFF. The full variable domain, with the rest looked up from reference TRBV5-1 and TRBJ2-1, is KAGVTQTPRYLIKTRGQQVTLSCSPISGHRSVSWYQQTPGQGLQFLFEYFSETQRNKGNFPGRFSGRQFSNSRSEMNVSTLELGDSALYLCASTLSGGWGEQFFGPGTRLTVL.

The rearrangement uses TRBV5-1 and TRBJ2-7; D gene unclear. The V end lost 3 bases, the J end lost 3 bases, and 13 bases lay between the germline ends. Germline assignment: CDR1 SGHRS and CDR2 YFSETQ. The CDR3 has 14 residues. The CDR3 protein is CASSSSPADYEQYF. The CDR3 bases are TGCGCCAGCAGCTCAAGTCCCGCCGACTACGAGCAGTACTTC.

V gene TRBV6-4 combines with J gene TRBJ2-1; 7 bases map to TRBD2. The CDR3 spans 13 residues. Unmatched junction bases numbered 5, after V lost 7 bases and J lost 5 bases. The germline CDR1 and CDR2 sequences are MRHNA and SNTAGT. CDR3 nucleotides: TGTGCCAGCATGGGCGGGAGAAACAATGAGCAGTTCTTC. It codes for CASMGGRNNEQFF.

V and J are TRBV24-1 and TRBJ2-2, with TRBD1 matching over 7 bases. The germline CDR1 and CDR2 sequences are KGHDR and SFDVKD. The length of the CDR3 is 18 residues. V lost 8 bases and J lost 0; bases outside the gene matches: 14. The CDR3 loop reads CATTGNPPGTANTGELFF. The CDR3 DNA sequence: TGTGCCACCACCGGCAATCCCCCTGGGACAGCGAACACCGGGGAGCTGTTTTTT.

V is TRBV5-1 and J is TRBJ2-5, with 15 bases fitting TRBD2. With V trimmed by 4 bases and J by 2 bases, 3 bases remained unmatched. The germline V gene encodes CDR1 SGHRS and CDR2 YFSETQ. The CDR3 contains 16 residues. CDR3 protein: CASSRGLAGGQETQYF. DNA for the CDR3: TGCGCCAGCAGCAGGGGACTAGCGGGAGGACAAGAGACCCAGTACTTC.

The chain combines TRBV19 with TRBJ1-5, with D possibly TRBD1 on 5 matching bases. With 8 bases removed from V and 3 bases from J, the gap between germline ends came to 11 bases. The germline gives CDR1 LNHDA, CDR2 SQIVND (reference sequence). The CDR3 loop spans 13 amino acids. The CDR3 DNA is TGTGCCAGTGGTCGGGGCGCCAATCAGCCCCAGCATTTT. It encodes CASGRGANQPQHF.

This chain uses TRBV7-2 with TRBJ1-5; 7 bases agree with TRBD1. This CDR3 contains 14 residues. Germline V gene lookup returns CDR1 SGHTA and CDR2 FQGNSA. J gave up 3 bases and V 5 bases, and 4 bases lay outside the gene matches. The CDR3, as DNA: TGTGCCAGCAGCAGGGACAGTTTCAATCAGCCCCAGCATTTT. Translating it yields CASSRDSFNQPQHF.

This clone was seen once. Other DNA sequences within the sample encode an identical CDR3. The chain couples TRBV5-1 to TRBJ1-1; D unresolved. V lost 0 bases, J lost 1 base, and 4 bases lay in between. Germline V gene lookup returns CDR1 SGHRS and CDR2 YFSETQ. The CDR3 loop spans 13 amino acids. The CDR3 region is CASSLVRNTEAFF. CDR3 coding DNA: TGCGCCAGCAGCTTGGTCCGGAACACTGAAGCTTTCTTT.